The 7 T cell receptor beta chains in this list originate from one sample, sequenced in a study of cytomegalovirus exposure and HLA in healthy donors. Primers: 60 Vbeta forward and 13 Jbeta reverse. The repertoire was sequenced with immunoSEQ multiplex PCR; TCRdb's copy has only in-frame clones and lacks some. The sample has just over 60,000 clones, over 75% seen once. What was sequenced was PBMCs. The source of these receptors is a man aged 18 to 30 in good health and CMV-seronegative.

This clone was picked up one time. The V and J genes are TRBV13 and TRBJ2-1, with TRBD2 matching over 12 bases. The length of the CDR3 is 16 residues. V shed 3 bases and J 9 bases; nucleotides not matched to a gene: 9. Germline assignment: CDR1 PRHDT and CDR2 FYEKMQ (reference sequence). The CDR3 loop reads CASSFLTSGGGTEQFF. The CDR3 DNA is TGTGCCAGCAGCTTCCTGACTAGCGGGGGAGGGACTGAGCAGTTCTTC.

The chain recombines TRBV6-4 with TRBJ2-2, with TRBD2 as a possible D gene (5 bases). V gave up 6 bases and J gave up 7 bases, with 15 bases separating them. The CDR3 is made up of 14 amino acids. Germline CDR1 is MRHNA and CDR2 is SNTAGT. CDR3: CASSLIEGSGELFF. CDR3 in DNA: TGTGCCAGCAGCCTTATAGAAGGGAGCGGGGAGCTGTTTTTT.

The CDR3 sequence: CASSLPGGAAYNEQFF. In nucleotides, the CDR3 is TGTGCCAGCAGTCTCCCCGGGGGGGCCGCCTACAATGAGCAGTTCTTC. V usage is TRBV28 and J usage is TRBJ2-1; 8 nucleotides match TRBD2. The CDR3 contains 16 residues. The germline V gene encodes CDR1 MDHEN and CDR2 SYDVKM. The ends lost 5 bases at V and 2 bases at J; junction bases unmatched: 8. The variable domain in full, completed from reference TRBV28 and TRBJ2-1, reads DVKVTQSSRYLVKRTGEKVFLECVQDMDHENMFWYRQDPGLGLRLIYFSYDVKMKEKGDIPEGYSVSREKKERFSLILESASTNQTSMYLCASSLPGGAAYNEQFFGPGTRLTVL.

V usage is TRBV14 and J usage is TRBJ1-3, with D tentatively TRBD1 (6 bases). Germline V gene data show CDR1 as SGHDN and CDR2 as FVKESK. The CDR3 contains 17 residues. The germline V and J ends were trimmed by 4 bases and 0 bases, with 16 bases remaining between them. CDR3 sequence (DNA): TGTGCCAGCAGCCTCCTCAGGGGCCAATCCTCTGGAAACACCATATATTTT. This codes for CASSLLRGQSSGNTIYF.

This clone was seen only a few times. The rearrangement links TRBV28 to TRBJ2-1; a possible D gene is TRBD1 (5 bases). The CDR3 runs to 15 residues. The germline V gene has CDR1 MDHEN and CDR2 SYDVKM. V was shortened by 10 bases and J by 2 bases, with 18 bases between the two germline ends. The CDR3, as DNA: TGTGCCATTTCCCCGACAGCTACCCCCTACAATGAGCAGTTCTTC. It yields the protein CAISPTATPYNEQFF.

CDR3 sequence: CASSPASVARDTQYF. The CDR3, as DNA: TGTGCCAGCAGCCCCGCTAGCGTCGCGAGGGATACGCAGTATTTT. The chain joins TRBV28 to TRBJ2-3; a possible D gene is TRBD2 (6 bases). The CDR3 consists of 15 residues. The V and J ends lost 6 bases and 6 bases respectively, with 19 bases between them. Germline V lookup: CDR1 MDHEN, CDR2 SYDVKM.

The genes are TRBV4-1 and TRBJ1-2, with D perhaps matching TRBD1 (5 bases). Germline CDR1 reads MGHRA; CDR2 reads YSYEKL. This CDR3 is 15 amino acids long. Between the trimmed V and J ends, which lost 4 bases and 1 base, there was a span of 13 bases. DNA for the CDR3: TGCGCCAGCAGCCCACGGGTCGGGGGTAACTATGGCTACACCTTC. It yields the protein CASSPRVGGNYGYTF.